A selection of T cell receptor beta chains follows, all from one sample in a study of CD8 T cells in ankylosing spondylitis. TCRdb ran MiXCR on the 5' RACE reads and lists one entry per CDR3 protein. The top ten clones hold under 0.6% of a sample with around 890,000 distinct CDR3 sequences, about 11% of them seen once. Sequencing was carried out using blood, either unsorted or a sorted T cell fraction (not recorded which). The receptors derive from a male donor with ankylosing spondylitis. The CDR3 runs from the conserved cysteine through the conserved F or W. D genes are given only for firm matches. Part of the rows lack a size; the others show once, few, many or a class for expanded clones.

J	V	size	D	CDR3	DNA
TRBJ2-7	TRBV5-5	-	-	CASSLGQYNEQYF	TGTGCCAGCAGCTTGGGGCAATACAACGAGCAGTACTTC
TRBJ2-6	TRBV5-1	few	-	CASSGTTAGANVLTF	TGCGCCAGCAGCGGTACTACGGCTGGGGCCAACGTCCTGACTTTC
TRBJ2-2	TRBV10-3	few	-	CAITPTLNTGELFF	TGTGCAATTACGCCTACCTTGAACACCGGGGAGCTGTTTTTT
TRBJ2-1	TRBV20-1	-	TRBD2	CSAGAGSSYNEQFF	TGCAGTGCTGGAGCGGGGAGCTCCTACAATGAGCAGTTCTTC
TRBJ1-5	TRBV6-2/TRBV6-3	-	-	CASTSRGAIRYQPQHF	TGTGCCAGCACCTCCCGGGGGGCGATTCGCTATCAGCCCCAGCATTTT
TRBJ1-6	TRBV11-2	few	-	CASSLDGGDSPLHF	TGTGCCAGCAGCTTAGACGGGGGTGATTCACCCCTCCACTTT
TRBJ2-1	TRBV6-1	many	TRBD2	CASRGGGGLEQFF	TGTGCCAGCAGGGGAGGCGGGGGACTTGAGCAGTTCTTC
TRBJ1-2	TRBV12-3/TRBV12-4	few	-	CASRSQEMNYGYTF	TGTGCCAGCAGATCCCAGGAGATGAACTATGGCTACACCTTC
TRBJ1-2	TRBV5-1	-	-	CASSAIAGNYGYTF	TGCGCCAGCAGCGCCATCGCAGGGAACTATGGCTACACCTTC
TRBJ2-1	TRBV29-1	-	TRBD2	CSGLLAGGNEQFF	TGCAGCGGCCTTCTAGCGGGGGGCAATGAGCAGTTCTTC
TRBJ2-6	TRBV9	-	-	CASSVVPSGPLPSGANVLTF	TGTGCCAGCAGCGTAGTCCCTTCCGGGCCCCTACCCTCTGGGGCCAACGTCCTGACTTTC
TRBJ2-3	TRBV5-1	-	-	CASSFGTAQDTQYF	TGCGCCAGCAGCTTCGGGACTGCACAAGATACGCAGTATTTT
TRBJ2-5	TRBV5-1	few	-	CASSQNRGGETQYF	TGCGCCAGCAGCCAGAACAGGGGAGGAGAGACCCAGTACTTC
TRBJ2-7	TRBV18	-	-	CASSLVPIPRDYEQYF	TGTGCCAGCTCACTGGTCCCGATCCCACGAGACTACGAGCAGTACTTC
TRBJ2-5	TRBV20-1	few	TRBD2	CSATGGLAYETQYF	TGCAGTGCTACAGGTGGACTAGCATACGAGACCCAGTACTTC
TRBJ2-7	TRBV20-1	-	-	CSAWRDRSYEQYF	TGCAGTGCTTGGCGGGACAGATCCTACGAGCAGTACTTC
TRBJ1-2	TRBV5-1	few	-	CASTAAQGNNYGYTF	TGCGCCAGTACCGCGGCTCAGGGCAACAACTATGGCTACACCTTC
TRBJ1-5	TRBV12-3/TRBV12-4	few	-	CASSRRDTRNQPQHF	TGTGCCAGCAGCCGACGGGACACCCGGAATCAGCCCCAGCATTTT
TRBJ1-2	TRBV5-1	many	-	CASSLAGAGRDYGYTF	TGCGCCAGCAGCTTGGCCGGGGCAGGGAGAGACTATGGCTACACCTTC
TRBJ2-3	TRBV19	-	-	CASSIEWSPQGADTQYF	TGTGCCAGTAGTATAGAATGGAGTCCTCAAGGGGCAGATACGCAGTATTTT
TRBJ1-2	TRBV6-8	-	-	CASSYGWQPEKNIYGYTF	TGTGCCAGCAGTTACGGTTGGCAGCCCGAAAAGAACATCTATGGCTACACCTTC
TRBJ2-3	TRBV7-2	-	TRBD2	CASSLRVAGGDTQYF	TGTGCCAGCAGCCTCCGGGTAGCGGGGGGAGATACGCAGTATTTT
TRBJ2-7	TRBV10-3	-	TRBD2	CAISAGLVSYEQYF	TGTGCCATCAGTGCCGGACTAGTGTCCTACGAGCAGTACTTC
TRBJ1-2	TRBV7-2	many	TRBD1	CASSLETGVHGYTF	TGTGCCAGCAGCTTAGAGACAGGGGTCCATGGCTACACCTTC
TRBJ1-1	TRBV24-1	few	-	CATSEWGREAFF	TGTGCCACCAGTGAGTGGGGACGAGAAGCTTTCTTT
TRBJ2-1	TRBV6-1	few	-	CASSNTGVYEQFF	TGTGCCAGCAGCAACACTGGGGTCTATGAGCAGTTCTTC
TRBJ2-3	TRBV20-1	many	TRBD2	CSAVGGSASTDTQYF	TGCAGTGCCGTGGGCGGGAGTGCTAGCACAGATACGCAGTATTTT
TRBJ2-2	TRBV20-1	-	TRBD1	CSAKHQGAGGELFF	TGCAGTGCTAAACACCAGGGGGCAGGCGGGGAGCTGTTTTTT
TRBJ2-5	TRBV6-1	many	-	CASSSHRQETQYF	TGTGCCAGCAGCTCACATAGACAAGAGACCCAGTACTTC
TRBJ1-2	TRBV9	-	-	CASSVALRGQGYTF	TGTGCCAGCAGCGTAGCTCTCAGGGGCCAAGGCTACACCTTC
TRBJ2-3	TRBV7-3	few	TRBD2	CASSFSGGAIDTQYF	TGTGCCAGCAGCTTTAGCGGGGGGGCGATAGATACGCAGTATTTT
TRBJ2-5	TRBV10-3	-	-	CAISPTGGVETQYF	TGTGCCATCAGTCCCACCGGCGGGGTAGAGACCCAGTACTTC
TRBJ1-6	TRBV16	few	-	CASSQYADEVSPLHF	TGTGCCAGCAGCCAATATGCTGATGAGGTTTCACCCCTCCACTTT
TRBJ1-3	TRBV12-3/TRBV12-4	many	-	CASSHSSRSGNTIYF	TGTGCCAGCAGCCACTCGAGCCGCTCTGGAAACACCATATATTTT
TRBJ2-4	TRBV20-1	many	TRBD2	CSATFSGRRNIQYF	TGCAGTGCTACCTTTAGCGGGAGGCGAAACATTCAGTACTTC
TRBJ2-3	TRBV10-3	-	-	CAISEYGDTQYF	TGTGCCATCAGTGAATATGGAGATACGCAGTATTTT
TRBJ1-4	TRBV20-1	few	-	CSASRQAGEKLFF	TGCAGTGCTAGCCGACAGGCGGGTGAAAAACTGTTTTTT
TRBJ1-1	TRBV20-1	few	-	CSARALGIRGEAFF	TGCAGTGCTAGAGCCCTTGGGATACGAGGTGAAGCTTTCTTT
TRBJ1-1	TRBV28	-	-	CASSRGARTEAFF	TGTGCCAGCAGTCGAGGGGCCCGCACTGAAGCTTTCTTT
TRBJ2-1	TRBV20-1	-	TRBD2	CSGVEMGLAYNEQFF	TGCAGTGGCGTAGAGATGGGACTAGCCTACAATGAGCAGTTCTTC
TRBJ1-1	TRBV4-2	many	-	CASSQVMGEAFF	TGTGCCAGCAGCCAAGTCATGGGTGAAGCTTTCTTT
TRBJ2-2	TRBV18	-	-	CASSPPPGPITGELFF	TGTGCCAGCTCACCACCCCCAGGTCCTATTACCGGGGAGCTGTTTTTT
TRBJ2-5	TRBV20-1	few	-	CSASVPPGTGVQETQYF	TGCAGTGCTAGTGTTCCACCCGGAACGGGGGTACAAGAGACCCAGTACTTC
TRBJ2-1	TRBV20-1	-	-	CSGVGNEQFF	TGCAGTGGGGTCGGCAATGAGCAGTTCTTC
TRBJ1-5	TRBV20-1	many	-	CSARGGTSNQPQHF	TGCAGTGCTAGAGGGGGCACTAGCAATCAGCCCCAGCATTTT
TRBJ1-1	TRBV20-1	-	TRBD1	CSASQGVGTEAFF	TGCAGTGCTTCACAGGGGGTGGGGACTGAAGCTTTCTTT
TRBJ2-7	TRBV25-1	many	TRBD2	CASSDMGLRSYEQYF	TGTGCCAGCAGTGATATGGGACTAAGGTCTTACGAGCAGTACTTC
TRBJ2-1	TRBV24-1	-	-	CATSAGTENEQFF	TGTGCCACCAGTGCCGGGACTGAGAATGAGCAGTTCTTC
TRBJ2-4	TRBV28	-	-	CASSPGPNIQYF	TGTGCCAGCAGTCCGGGACCAAACATTCAGTACTTC
TRBJ2-7	TRBV5-8	many	-	CASSLSQIYEQYF	TGTGCCAGCAGCTTGAGTCAGATCTACGAGCAGTACTTC
TRBJ2-5	TRBV4-3	many	-	CASSQVGGARKTQYF	TGCGCCAGCAGCCAAGTAGGAGGGGCGCGGAAGACCCAGTACTTC
TRBJ2-5	TRBV29-1	many	-	CSVERGQGGETQYF	TGCAGCGTTGAACGCGGCCAGGGAGGAGAGACCCAGTACTTC
TRBJ2-7	TRBV28	few	-	CASSLSRAPYEQYF	TGTGCCAGCAGTTTATCCCGAGCTCCCTACGAGCAGTACTTC